Listed below are T cell receptor beta chains from one sample, sequenced in a study of early T cells in non-severe SARS-CoV-2 infection. MiXCR was run by TCRdb on the 5' RACE reads, yielding one entry per CDR3 protein. The data show approximately 77,000 distinct CDR3 sequences, around 5% seen once. Source: whole blood, taken at baseline. The source is an adult who was a healthcare worker with PCR-confirmed SARS-CoV-2 infection or an uninfected control (not recorded which). The CDR3 runs from the conserved cysteine through the conserved F or W. D genes are given only for firm matches. The size field is filled for only some rows; it gives once, few, many or a size class.

j_call: TRBJ2-2; d_call: TRBD2; v_call: TRBV7-7; clone_size: few; cdr3_aa: CASSLELAGAGELFF; cdr3_nt: TGTGCCAGCAGCTTGGAGCTAGCGGGAGCCGGGGAGCTGTTTTTT
j_call: TRBJ2-1; d_call: TRBD2; v_call: TRBV29-1; clone_size: many; cdr3_aa: CSGGTSGDNEQFF; cdr3_nt: TGCAGCGGAGGGACTAGCGGAGACAATGAGCAGTTCTTC
j_call: TRBJ1-2; d_call: TRBD1; v_call: TRBV11-2; clone_size: many; cdr3_aa: CASSPNRGRSGYTF; cdr3_nt: TGTGCCAGCAGCCCTAACAGGGGGCGATCTGGCTACACCTTC
j_call: TRBJ1-1; d_call: TRBD1; v_call: TRBV6-5; clone_size: few; cdr3_aa: CASRGAHGQGGTEAFF; cdr3_nt: TGTGCCAGCAGGGGAGCCCATGGACAGGGGGGGACTGAAGCTTTCTTT
j_call: TRBJ2-2; d_call: .; v_call: TRBV7-9; clone_size: few; cdr3_aa: CASTTNTGELFF; cdr3_nt: TGTGCCAGCACCACGAACACCGGGGAGCTGTTTTTT
j_call: TRBJ1-4; d_call: TRBD1; v_call: TRBV15; clone_size: .; cdr3_aa: CATSFRDRAGEKLFF; cdr3_nt: TGTGCCACCAGCTTCCGTGACAGGGCGGGGGAAAAACTGTTTTTT
j_call: TRBJ2-5; d_call: .; v_call: TRBV27; clone_size: many; cdr3_aa: CASTPGETQYF; cdr3_nt: TGTGCCAGCACCCCCGGGGAGACCCAGTACTTC
j_call: TRBJ2-2; d_call: .; v_call: TRBV12-3/TRBV12-4; clone_size: many; cdr3_aa: CASSFGPPGTGELFF; cdr3_nt: TGTGCCAGCAGTTTTGGACCCCCCGGGACCGGGGAGCTGTTTTTT
j_call: TRBJ2-5; d_call: TRBD2; v_call: TRBV19; clone_size: .; cdr3_aa: CASTDTGRAAGETQYF; cdr3_nt: TGTGCCAGTACCGATACGGGGAGGGCCGCGGGGGAGACCCAGTACTTC
j_call: TRBJ2-1; d_call: .; v_call: TRBV28; clone_size: many; cdr3_aa: CASRSGGVLVSYNEQFF; cdr3_nt: TGTGCCAGCAGATCCGGAGGAGTTCTCGTATCTTACAATGAGCAGTTCTTC
j_call: TRBJ2-5; d_call: TRBD2; v_call: TRBV9; clone_size: .; cdr3_aa: CASSVSGGIQETQYF; cdr3_nt: TGTGCCAGCAGCGTTAGCGGGGGGATTCAAGAGACCCAGTACTTC
j_call: TRBJ2-1; d_call: TRBD1; v_call: TRBV7-6; clone_size: many; cdr3_aa: CASSLKGGTGSMDEQFF; cdr3_nt: TGTGCCAGCAGCTTAAAGGGGGGGACAGGGTCAATGGATGAGCAGTTCTTC
j_call: TRBJ2-2; d_call: .; v_call: TRBV25-1; clone_size: many; cdr3_aa: CASSEPPVGELFF; cdr3_nt: TGTGCCAGCAGTGAACCCCCTGTAGGGGAGCTGTTTTTT
j_call: TRBJ2-5; d_call: TRBD1; v_call: TRBV5-4; clone_size: many; cdr3_aa: CASSITGERETQYF; cdr3_nt: TGTGCCAGCAGCATCACAGGGGAAAGGGAGACCCAGTACTTC
j_call: TRBJ2-3; d_call: .; v_call: TRBV29-1; clone_size: many; cdr3_aa: CSVLQTGADTQYF; cdr3_nt: TGCAGCGTTCTCCAGACGGGGGCAGATACGCAGTATTTT
j_call: TRBJ2-7; d_call: .; v_call: TRBV28; clone_size: few; cdr3_aa: CASGGPYEQYF; cdr3_nt: TGTGCCAGCGGAGGGCCCTACGAGCAGTACTTC
j_call: TRBJ1-3; d_call: TRBD1; v_call: TRBV20-1; clone_size: many; cdr3_aa: CSARDTTGINTIYF; cdr3_nt: TGCAGTGCTAGAGACACGACAGGGATTAACACCATATATTTT
j_call: TRBJ2-5; d_call: .; v_call: TRBV19; clone_size: many; cdr3_aa: CASSRIALRDGETQYF; cdr3_nt: TGTGCCAGTAGTAGGATAGCGCTCCGAGATGGGGAGACCCAGTACTTC
j_call: TRBJ2-2; d_call: .; v_call: TRBV20-1; clone_size: many; cdr3_aa: CSASRGRQGSAGELFF; cdr3_nt: TGCAGTGCTAGTAGAGGTCGCCAGGGATCGGCCGGGGAGCTGTTTTTT
j_call: TRBJ2-5; d_call: .; v_call: TRBV7-8; clone_size: many; cdr3_aa: CASSLIGGPGPQETQYF; cdr3_nt: TGTGCCAGCAGCTTAATCGGGGGGCCAGGACCCCAAGAGACCCAGTACTTC
j_call: TRBJ1-1; d_call: TRBD1; v_call: TRBV7-8; clone_size: many; cdr3_aa: CASSPQWRQGGEAFF; cdr3_nt: TGTGCCAGCAGCCCCCAGTGGCGACAGGGAGGTGAAGCTTTCTTT
j_call: TRBJ2-1; d_call: TRBD2; v_call: TRBV20-1; clone_size: many; cdr3_aa: CSAPRGGRWATEQFF; cdr3_nt: TGCAGTGCCCCAAGGGGCGGGAGATGGGCCACTGAGCAGTTCTTC
j_call: TRBJ2-1; d_call: TRBD2; v_call: TRBV20-1; clone_size: many; cdr3_aa: CSARDQKLAGRGNEQFF; cdr3_nt: TGCAGTGCTAGAGACCAGAAACTAGCGGGCAGGGGGAATGAGCAGTTCTTC